The rows below give T cell receptor beta chains drawn from one sample of a study of blood T cells in healthy people across ages. TCRdb independently ran MiXCR on the 5' RACE reads; one entry per CDR3 protein. Altogether around 1,100,000 distinct CDR3 sequences are present, roughly two fifths being singletons, with the ten largest covering less than 15%. The source material was blood. Receptors were obtained from a man between 18 and 35 years old in good health. The CDR3 runs from the conserved cysteine through the conserved F or W. Fields, in order: clone size, J gene, D gene, V gene, CDR3 DNA, CDR3 protein. D genes are given only for firm matches. The size entry is marked missing in some rows and otherwise reads once, few, many or a size class.

>.|TRBJ1-5|.|TRBV12-3/TRBV12-4
TGTGCCAGCAGTTTGGAGGGCCGGACCGCAGGGCCCCAGCATTTT
CASSLEGRTAGPQHF
>few|TRBJ1-2|.|TRBV27
TGTGTCAGCACCCCTGGAGGCTTTAACTATGGCTACACCTTC
CVSTPGGFNYGYTF
>.|TRBJ1-1|TRBD1|TRBV20-1
TGCAGTGTTATCTCGCGCACCGGGACAGGGGCTGAAGCTTTCTTT
CSVISRTGTGAEAFF
>.|TRBJ2-2|.|TRBV7-2
TGTGCCAGCAGGCGAGGAGGGGGCCAAAGCGGGGAGCTGTTTTTT
CASRRGGGQSGELFF
>.|TRBJ2-3|TRBD2|TRBV11-1
TGTGCCAGCAGCTTATCACTAGCGGTATACACAGATACGCAGTATTTT
CASSLSLAVYTDTQYF
>.|TRBJ1-2|.|TRBV5-1
TGCGCCAGCAGCTTGGAGTCCCCCAGTCTTAACTATGGCTACACCTTC
CASSLESPSLNYGYTF
>few|TRBJ2-7|.|TRBV9
TGTGCCAGTGCCAGGGCTCCGGGCGAGCAGTACTTC
CASARAPGEQYF
>.|TRBJ2-7|TRBD1|TRBV12-3/TRBV12-4
TGTGCCAGCAGTCCTTCCGGGACAGTCTACAATGAGCAGTACTTC
CASSPSGTVYNEQYF
>many|TRBJ2-7|.|TRBV7-2
TGTGCCAGCAGCAAACCTCTCTCAATCCCCTACGAGCAGTACTTC
CASSKPLSIPYEQYF
>.|TRBJ2-2|.|TRBV9
TGTGCCAGCAGCCCTGAAAAGCGTGGGGAGCTGTTTTTT
CASSPEKRGELFF
>.|TRBJ1-2|.|TRBV20-1
TGCAGTGCATATGACGGAACGATTCTATATGGCTACACCTTC
CSAYDGTILYGYTF
>.|TRBJ1-5|.|TRBV12-3/TRBV12-4
TGTGCCAGCAGGGTACAAGGGATTGATCAGCCCCAGCATTTT
CASRVQGIDQPQHF
>many|TRBJ1-5|.|TRBV7-2
TGTGCCAGCAGCTTATACCCCAATCAGCCCCAGCATTTT
CASSLYPNQPQHF
>.|TRBJ2-5|TRBD2|TRBV25-1
TGTGCCAGCAGTGAAGGACTAGCCCTCCAAGAGACCCAGTACTTC
CASSEGLALQETQYF
>.|TRBJ2-3|.|TRBV5-5
TGTGCCAGCAGCTTGGTAACTCCCACAGATACGCAGTATTTT
CASSLVTPTDTQYF
>.|TRBJ2-3|.|TRBV20-1
TGCAGTGCTAGAGATGGGGGGACTAGCACAGATACGCAGTATTTT
CSARDGGTSTDTQYF
>few|TRBJ2-3|.|TRBV4-2
TGTGCCAGCAGGGAGAGCGGTTCTAGCACAGATACGCAGTATTTT
CASRESGSSTDTQYF
>few|TRBJ2-3|TRBD2|TRBV20-1
TGCAGTGCTCCCCCCCCGGGCGGGGGGGTCCACACGCAGTATTTT
CSAPPPGGGVHTQYF
>few|TRBJ1-5|TRBD1|TRBV6-6
TGTGCCAGCAGTTCTCAGGGGGATAGCAATCAGCCCCAGCATTTT
CASSSQGDSNQPQHF
>.|TRBJ2-3|.|TRBV4-3
TGCGCCAGCAGCCAAGATGATAACACAGATACGCAGTATTTT
CASSQDDNTDTQYF
>many|TRBJ2-3|.|TRBV27
TGTGCCAGCAGCCCAATGGGACCAGTACCCGACGAGCGTGCAGATACGCAGTATTTT
CASSPMGPVPDERADTQYF
>few|TRBJ1-2|.|TRBV12-3/TRBV12-4
TGTGCCAGCGGGTCCGTGGGGACAAAGAGCTACACCTTC
CASGSVGTKSYTF
>few|TRBJ1-6|.|TRBV27
TGTGCCAGCGGCCTAGGCCCCCGCTATAATTCACCCCTCCACTTT
CASGLGPRYNSPLHF
>many|TRBJ1-2|.|TRBV7-9
TGTGCCAGCAGCTTATTACAGGATGGGTACACCTTC
CASSLLQDGYTF
>.|TRBJ1-2|.|TRBV29-1
TGCAGCTCTTCGGACAGCACCTTC
CSSSDSTF
>.|TRBJ2-7|.|TRBV4-1
TGCGCCAGCAGTCGCCCTGACAGGACTTACGAGCAGTACTTC
CASSRPDRTYEQYF
>few|TRBJ1-2|.|TRBV27
TGTGCCAGCAGTCATTCTAGGCTCGGGACAAAAAACTATGGCTACACCTTC
CASSHSRLGTKNYGYTF
>many|TRBJ2-7|.|TRBV7-2
TGTGCCAGCAGCTTATATGCGTCAGGGGCTACCTACGAGCAGTACTTC
CASSLYASGATYEQYF
>.|TRBJ2-7|.|TRBV9
TGTGCCGGCAGCGTCGACCCCGACGATGAGCAGTACTTC
CAGSVDPDDEQYF
>.|TRBJ2-1|.|TRBV6-2/TRBV6-3
TGTGCCAGCAGTTACCGGGGGGCCCCCTACAATGAGCAGTTCTTC
CASSYRGAPYNEQFF
>once|TRBJ1-1|.|TRBV27
TGTGCCAGCAGTTCCAATCATAGACAGGAGAACACTGAAGCTTTCTTT
CASSSNHRQENTEAFF
>.|TRBJ1-2|.|TRBV27
TGTGCCAGCGCCCACTCGACATCGTCCAACTATGGCTACACCTTC
CASAHSTSSNYGYTF
>.|TRBJ2-3|TRBD2|TRBV27
TGTGCCAGCAGTTTATCAACTAGCGAGAGCACAGATACGCAGTATTTT
CASSLSTSESTDTQYF
>few|TRBJ1-4|.|TRBV29-1
TGCAGCGTTGGGGAACAGCTTAATGAAAAACTGTTTTTT
CSVGEQLNEKLFF
>.|TRBJ2-7|.|TRBV27
TGTGCCAGCAGCAACGGCCCGCAGGGCTACGAGCAGTACTTC
CASSNGPQGYEQYF
>.|TRBJ2-7|TRBD1|TRBV6-2/TRBV6-3
TGTGCCAGCAGTTACTGGCGGACAGGGTCGGTACGCGAGCAGTACTTC
CASSYWRTGSVREQYF
>once|TRBJ2-2|.|TRBV7-2
TGTGCCAGCAGCCGTCTAGTGGCGGGGGAGCTGTTTTTT
CASSRLVAGELFF
>many|TRBJ1-2|.|TRBV29-1
TGCAGCGTTGAGGGGAGGTCCTATGGCTACACCTTC
CSVEGRSYGYTF
>few|TRBJ1-2|TRBD1|TRBV7-9
TGTGCCAGCAGCTTAGGGGACAGGGGTAACTATGGCTACACCTTC
CASSLGDRGNYGYTF
>few|TRBJ2-1|.|TRBV10-3
TGTGCCATCAGGTCTAGAGGCAGGGACAATGAGCAGTTCTTC
CAIRSRGRDNEQFF
>.|TRBJ2-3|.|TRBV3-1
TGTGCCAGCAGCCAAGATGGAAGAGGAGATACGCAGTATTTT
CASSQDGRGDTQYF
>.|TRBJ2-7|TRBD1|TRBV7-2
TGTGCCAGCAGCCCACCGACAGGGGAAAGAGGAGAGCAGTACTTC
CASSPPTGERGEQYF
>few|TRBJ1-1|TRBD1|TRBV6-5
TGTGCCAGCACCCCTGCAGGGGGGAACACTGAAGCTTTCTTT
CASTPAGGNTEAFF
>once|TRBJ2-5|.|TRBV6-5
TGTGCCAGCAGTTACTCGGACAGAGGCGGAGAGACCCAGTACTTC
CASSYSDRGGETQYF
>few|TRBJ1-4|.|TRBV4-1
TGCGCCAGCAGCCAATCTTTGGGGGAAAAACTGTTTTTT
CASSQSLGEKLFF
>.|TRBJ1-2|.|TRBV20-1
.
CSARTGTYGCTF
>few|TRBJ2-1|.|TRBV4-2
TGTGCCAGCAGCCAAGAGAGGGGAGACTACAATGAGCAGTTCTTC
CASSQERGDYNEQFF
>.|TRBJ2-3|.|TRBV4-3
TGCGCCAGCAGCCAAAACGGGTTGGGCGGGACAGATACGCAGTATTTT
CASSQNGLGGTDTQYF
>few|TRBJ1-1|.|TRBV19
TGTGCCAGTAGTGATACAGCGGGACAAACTACGGGGCCGGCAGCTTTCTTT
CASSDTAGQTTGPAAFF
>.|TRBJ2-2|.|TRBV6-1
TGTGCCAGCAGATGGGGCTCAACGAACACCGGGGAGCTGTTTTTT
CASRWGSTNTGELFF
>few|TRBJ1-1|.|TRBV6-6
TGTGCCAGCAGTTACACTAGGGCGAACACTGAAGCTTTCTTT
CASSYTRANTEAFF
>few|TRBJ2-1|TRBD2|TRBV29-1
TGCAGCGTTGGTGAAACTAGCGCTCTCGATGAGCAGTTCTTC
CSVGETSALDEQFF
>.|TRBJ2-3|.|TRBV7-2
TGTGCCAGCAGCTTAGCGGAAACAGATACGCAGTATTTT
CASSLAETDTQYF